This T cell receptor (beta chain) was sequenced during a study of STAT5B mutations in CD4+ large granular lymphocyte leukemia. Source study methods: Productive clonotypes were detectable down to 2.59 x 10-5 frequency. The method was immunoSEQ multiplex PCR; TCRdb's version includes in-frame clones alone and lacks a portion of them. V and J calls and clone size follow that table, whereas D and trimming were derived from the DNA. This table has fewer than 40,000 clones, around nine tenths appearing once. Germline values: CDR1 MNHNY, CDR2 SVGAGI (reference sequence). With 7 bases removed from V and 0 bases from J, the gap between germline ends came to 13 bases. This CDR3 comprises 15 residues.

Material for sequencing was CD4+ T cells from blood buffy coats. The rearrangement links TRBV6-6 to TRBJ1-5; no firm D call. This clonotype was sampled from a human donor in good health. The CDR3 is CASTVGELSNQPQHF. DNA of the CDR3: TGTGCCAGCACGGTTGGAGAACTTAGCAATCAGCCCCAGCATTTT.